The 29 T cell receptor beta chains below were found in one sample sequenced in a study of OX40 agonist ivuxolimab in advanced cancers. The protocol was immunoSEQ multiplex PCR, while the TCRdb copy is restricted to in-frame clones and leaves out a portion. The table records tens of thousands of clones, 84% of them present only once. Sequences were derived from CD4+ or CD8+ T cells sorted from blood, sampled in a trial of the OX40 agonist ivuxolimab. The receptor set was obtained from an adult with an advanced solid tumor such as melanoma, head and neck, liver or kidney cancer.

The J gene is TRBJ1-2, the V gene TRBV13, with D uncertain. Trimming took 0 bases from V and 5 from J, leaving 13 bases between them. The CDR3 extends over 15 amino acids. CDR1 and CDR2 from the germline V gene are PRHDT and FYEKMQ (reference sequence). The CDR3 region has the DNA TGTGCCAGCAGCTTAGGTCTGGTACCCCCTTATGGCTACACCTTC. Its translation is CASSLGLVPPYGYTF.

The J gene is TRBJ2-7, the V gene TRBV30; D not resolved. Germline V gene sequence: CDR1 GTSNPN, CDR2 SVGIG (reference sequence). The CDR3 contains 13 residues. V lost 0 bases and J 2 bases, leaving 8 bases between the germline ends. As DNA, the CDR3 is TGTGCCTGGAGTGTATCGGCCACCTACGAGCAGTACTTC. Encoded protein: CAWSVSATYEQYF.

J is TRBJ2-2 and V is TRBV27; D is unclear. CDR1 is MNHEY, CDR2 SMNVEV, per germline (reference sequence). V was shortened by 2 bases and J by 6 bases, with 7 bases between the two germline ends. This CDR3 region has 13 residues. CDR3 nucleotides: TGTGCCAGCAGTTTAATGGGGTCCGGGGAGCTGTTTTTT. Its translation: CASSLMGSGELFF.

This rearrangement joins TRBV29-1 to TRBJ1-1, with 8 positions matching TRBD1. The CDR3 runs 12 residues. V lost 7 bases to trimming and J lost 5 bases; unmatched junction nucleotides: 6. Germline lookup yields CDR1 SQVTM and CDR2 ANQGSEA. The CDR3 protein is CSAGQGLTEAFF. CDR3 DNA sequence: TGCAGCGCCGGACAGGGTTTGACTGAAGCTTTCTTT.

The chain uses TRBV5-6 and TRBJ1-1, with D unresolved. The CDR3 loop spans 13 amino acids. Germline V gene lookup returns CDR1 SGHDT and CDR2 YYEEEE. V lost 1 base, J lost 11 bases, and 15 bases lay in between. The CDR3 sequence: CASSLLDVHSAFF. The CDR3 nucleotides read TGTGCCAGCAGCTTGTTAGATGTACACTCGGCTTTCTTT.

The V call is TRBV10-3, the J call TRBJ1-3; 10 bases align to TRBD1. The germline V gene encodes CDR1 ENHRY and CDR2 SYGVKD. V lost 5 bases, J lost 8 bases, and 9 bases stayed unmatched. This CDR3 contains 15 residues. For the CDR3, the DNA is TGTGCCATCAGTCGGACAGGGGGTGCTTCTGACACCATATATTTT. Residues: CAISRTGGASDTIYF.

The CDR3 is CASSFRDRGTDTQYF. The CDR3 DNA reads TGCGCCAGCAGCTTCCGGGACAGGGGGACAGATACGCAGTATTTT. V and J are TRBV5-1 and TRBJ2-3, with 11 positions matching TRBD1. This CDR3 contains 15 residues. Germline V lookup: CDR1 SGHRS, CDR2 YFSETQ. V lost 2 bases, J lost 3 bases, and 2 bases stayed unmatched.

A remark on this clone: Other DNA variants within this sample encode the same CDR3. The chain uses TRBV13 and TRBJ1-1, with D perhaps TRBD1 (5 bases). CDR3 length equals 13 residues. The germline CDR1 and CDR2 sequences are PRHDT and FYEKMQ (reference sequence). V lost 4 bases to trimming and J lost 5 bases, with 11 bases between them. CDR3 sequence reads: CASSSQGGTEAFF. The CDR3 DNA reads TGTGCCAGCAGCTCCCAGGGTGGGACTGAAGCTTTCTTT.

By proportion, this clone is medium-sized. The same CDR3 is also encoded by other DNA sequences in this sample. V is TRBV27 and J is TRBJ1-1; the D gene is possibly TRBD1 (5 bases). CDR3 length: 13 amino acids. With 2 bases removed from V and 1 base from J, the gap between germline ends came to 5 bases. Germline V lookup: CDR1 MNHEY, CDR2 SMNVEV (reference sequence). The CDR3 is CASSLGTNTEAFF. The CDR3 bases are TGTGCCAGCAGTTTAGGGACGAACACTGAAGCTTTCTTT.

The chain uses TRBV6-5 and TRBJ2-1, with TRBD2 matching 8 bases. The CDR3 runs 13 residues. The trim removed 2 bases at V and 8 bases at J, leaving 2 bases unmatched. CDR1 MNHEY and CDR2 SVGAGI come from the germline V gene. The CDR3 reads CASSYRGGHEQFF. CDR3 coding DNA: TGTGCCAGCAGTTACCGGGGGGGCCATGAGCAGTTCTTC.

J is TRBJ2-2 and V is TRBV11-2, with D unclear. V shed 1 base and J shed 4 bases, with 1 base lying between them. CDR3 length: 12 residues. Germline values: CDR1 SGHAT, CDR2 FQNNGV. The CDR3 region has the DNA TGTGCCAGCAGCTTAGGCACCGGGGAGCTGTTTTTT. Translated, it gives CASSLGTGELFF.

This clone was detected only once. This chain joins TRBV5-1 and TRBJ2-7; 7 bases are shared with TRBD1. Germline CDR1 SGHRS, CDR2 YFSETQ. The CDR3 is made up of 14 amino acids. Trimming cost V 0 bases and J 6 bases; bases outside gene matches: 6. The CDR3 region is CASSLERGLSEQYF. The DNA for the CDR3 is TGCGCCAGCAGCTTGGAAAGGGGGCTGAGCGAGCAGTACTTC.

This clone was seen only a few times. CDR3 nucleotide sequence: TGTGCCAGCAGCTCTAGGACAGGTAGCAATCAGCCCCAGCATTTT. It codes for CASSSRTGSNQPQHF. This rearrangement joins TRBV27 to TRBJ1-5; the match to TRBD1 covers 7 bases. Germline V gene sequence: CDR1 MNHEY, CDR2 SMNVEV (reference sequence). V was pared by 6 bases and J by 0 bases, with 5 bases of the junction left unmatched. The CDR3 length is 15 residues.

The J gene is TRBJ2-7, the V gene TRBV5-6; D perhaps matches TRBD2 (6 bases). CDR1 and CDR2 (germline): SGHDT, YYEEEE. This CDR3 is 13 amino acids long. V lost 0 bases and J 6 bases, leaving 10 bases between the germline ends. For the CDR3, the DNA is TGTGCCAGCAGCTTGGCCCGGGGGAGCGAGCAGTACTTC. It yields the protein CASSLARGSEQYF.

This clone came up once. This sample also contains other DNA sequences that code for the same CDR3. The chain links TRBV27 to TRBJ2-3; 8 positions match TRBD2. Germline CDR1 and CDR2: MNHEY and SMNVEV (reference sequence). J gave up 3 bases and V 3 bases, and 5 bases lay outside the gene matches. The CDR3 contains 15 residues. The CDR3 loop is CASSFSGGRTDTQYF. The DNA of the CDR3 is TGTGCCAGCAGTTTTTCGGGCGGGAGGACAGATACGCAGTATTTT.

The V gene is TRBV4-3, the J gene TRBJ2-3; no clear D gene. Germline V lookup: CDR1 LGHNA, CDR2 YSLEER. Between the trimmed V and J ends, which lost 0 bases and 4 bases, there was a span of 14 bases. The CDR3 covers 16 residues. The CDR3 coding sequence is TGCGCCAGCAGCCAAGATCTGTCCGATTCGGCAGATACGCAGTATTTT. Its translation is CASSQDLSDSADTQYF.

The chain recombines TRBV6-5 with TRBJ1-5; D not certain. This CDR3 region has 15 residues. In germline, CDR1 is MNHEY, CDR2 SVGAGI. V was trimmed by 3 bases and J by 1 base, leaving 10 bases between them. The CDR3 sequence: CASSYIDGSNQPQHF. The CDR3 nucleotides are TGTGCCAGCAGTTATATCGATGGCAGCAATCAGCCCCAGCATTTT.

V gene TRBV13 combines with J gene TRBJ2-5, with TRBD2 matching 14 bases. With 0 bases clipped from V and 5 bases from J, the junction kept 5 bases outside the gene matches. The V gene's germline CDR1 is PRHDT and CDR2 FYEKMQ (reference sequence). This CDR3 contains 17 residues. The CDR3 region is CASSLGRLAGGPETQYF. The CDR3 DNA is TGTGCCAGCAGCTTAGGCAGACTAGCGGGGGGGCCGGAGACCCAGTACTTC.

Here the CDR3 DNA reads TGTGCCAGCAGCTCGGGACTAGCGGCCTACGAGCAGTACTTC. This encodes CASSSGLAAYEQYF. This sequence joins TRBV11-2 and TRBJ2-7; 11 bases fit TRBD2. Germline CDR1 and CDR2: SGHAT and FQNNGV. The ends lost 4 bases at V and 2 bases at J; junction bases unmatched: 1. The CDR3 is made up of 14 amino acids.

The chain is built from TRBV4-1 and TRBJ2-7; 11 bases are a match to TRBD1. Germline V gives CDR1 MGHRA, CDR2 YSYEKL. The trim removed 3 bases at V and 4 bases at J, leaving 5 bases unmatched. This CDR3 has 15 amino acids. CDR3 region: CASSQSGTGGYEQYF. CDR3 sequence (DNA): TGCGCCAGCAGCCAGTCCGGGACAGGGGGGTACGAGCAGTACTTC.

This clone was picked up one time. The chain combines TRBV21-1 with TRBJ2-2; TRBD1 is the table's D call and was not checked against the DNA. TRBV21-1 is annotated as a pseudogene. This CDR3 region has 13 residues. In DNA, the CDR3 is TGTGCCAGCAGCCTGGGACAGAAGGCCGAGCTGTTTTTT. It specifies CASSLGQKAELFF.

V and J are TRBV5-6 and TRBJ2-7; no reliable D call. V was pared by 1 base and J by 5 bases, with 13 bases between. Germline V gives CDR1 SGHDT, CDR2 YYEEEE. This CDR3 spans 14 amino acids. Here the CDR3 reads CASSLSSVPDEQYF. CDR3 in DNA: TGTGCCAGCAGCTTGTCAAGTGTACCGGACGAGCAGTACTTC.

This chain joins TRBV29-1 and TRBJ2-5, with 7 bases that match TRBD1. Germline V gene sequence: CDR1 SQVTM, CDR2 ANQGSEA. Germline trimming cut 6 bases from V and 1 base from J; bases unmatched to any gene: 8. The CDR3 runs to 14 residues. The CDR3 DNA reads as TGCAGCGTCACTTCCTGGGACAGCCAAGAGACCCAGTACTTC. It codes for CSVTSWDSQETQYF.

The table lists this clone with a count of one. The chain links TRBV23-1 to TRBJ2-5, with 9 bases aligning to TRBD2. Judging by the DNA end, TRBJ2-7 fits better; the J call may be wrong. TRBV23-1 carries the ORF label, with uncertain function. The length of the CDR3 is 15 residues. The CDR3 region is CASIPLAGRSYEQYF. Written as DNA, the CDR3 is TGCGCCAGCATCCCCCTAGCGGGAAGGTCCTACGAGCAGTACTTC.

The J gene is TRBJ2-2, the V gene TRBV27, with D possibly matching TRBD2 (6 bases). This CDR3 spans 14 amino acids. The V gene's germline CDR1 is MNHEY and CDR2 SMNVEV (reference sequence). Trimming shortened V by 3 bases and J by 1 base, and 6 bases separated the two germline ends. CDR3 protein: CASSFGGNTGELFF. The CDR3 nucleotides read TGTGCCAGCAGTTTCGGGGGGAACACCGGGGAGCTGTTTTTT.

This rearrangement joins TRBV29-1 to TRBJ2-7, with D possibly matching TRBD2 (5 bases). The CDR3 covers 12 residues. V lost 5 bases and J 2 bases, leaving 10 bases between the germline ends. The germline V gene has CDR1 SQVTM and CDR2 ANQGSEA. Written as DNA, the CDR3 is TGCAGCGTTAGAAGCGGACCCTACGAGCAGTACTTC. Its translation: CSVRSGPYEQYF.

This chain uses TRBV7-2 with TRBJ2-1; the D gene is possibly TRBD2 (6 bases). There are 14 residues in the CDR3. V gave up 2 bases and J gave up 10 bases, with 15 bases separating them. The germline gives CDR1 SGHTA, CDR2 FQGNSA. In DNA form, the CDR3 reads TGTGCCAGCAGCTTAATAGGGCGGGGCGACGAGCAGTTCTTC. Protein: CASSLIGRGDEQFF. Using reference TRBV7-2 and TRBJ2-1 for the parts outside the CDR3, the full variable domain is GAGVSQSPSNKVTEKGKDVELRCDPISGHTALYWYRQSLGQGLEFLIYFQGNSAPDKSGLPSDRFSAERTGGSVSTLTIQRTQQEDSAVYLCASSLIGRGDEQFFGPGTRLTVL.

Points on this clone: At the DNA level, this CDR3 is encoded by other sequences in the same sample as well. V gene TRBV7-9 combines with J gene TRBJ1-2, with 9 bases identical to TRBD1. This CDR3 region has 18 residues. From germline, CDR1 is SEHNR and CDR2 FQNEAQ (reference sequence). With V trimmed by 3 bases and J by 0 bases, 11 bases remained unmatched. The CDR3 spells CASSFRPGQGPPNYGYTF. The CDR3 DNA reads TGTGCCAGCAGCTTCAGACCGGGACAGGGCCCTCCTAACTATGGCTACACCTTC.

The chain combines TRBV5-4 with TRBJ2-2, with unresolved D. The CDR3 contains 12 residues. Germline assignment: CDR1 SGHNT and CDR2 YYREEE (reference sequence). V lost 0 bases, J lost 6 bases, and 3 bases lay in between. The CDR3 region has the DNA TGTGCCAGCAGCTTGGGACCCGGGGAGCTGTTTTTT. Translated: CASSLGPGELFF.